This TCR beta chain was sequenced for a study of T cell clonality in common variable immunodeficiency. Whole-study findings and limits: Common variable immunodeficiency TCR beta sequences reportedly had fewer deletions and N-nucleotide insertions. CVID subjects shared fewer TCRbeta clones than healthy controls did. Authors noted CVID clonality's cause needs subpopulation repertoire sequencing.

This clone was seen at least ten times. Its matching antigen is unknown. The read gets to within 3 residues of the CDR3 end, and the germline J gene fills in the rest. Sequenced by immunoSEQ multiplex PCR; TCRdb stores in-frame clones only, minus some. The data list under 45,000 clones, none observed once; around 9.5% falls to the top ten. Germline trimming cut 1 base from V and 8 bases from J; bases unmatched to any gene: 9. The CDR3 totals 15 residues. CDR1 SGHDT and CDR2 YYEEEE come from the germline V gene. This receptor was obtained from a person aged 18 to 69 in good health. The V call is TRBV5-6, the J call TRBJ2-1; 7 bases are shared with TRBD2. The specimen was peripheral blood mononuclear cells. The part of the CDR3 DNA that was read is TGTGCCAGCAGCTTGTCCCAGGGAGGGAGGGATGAG. Translated, it gives CASSLSQGGRDE. The complete CDR3 reads CASSLSQGGRDEQFF.